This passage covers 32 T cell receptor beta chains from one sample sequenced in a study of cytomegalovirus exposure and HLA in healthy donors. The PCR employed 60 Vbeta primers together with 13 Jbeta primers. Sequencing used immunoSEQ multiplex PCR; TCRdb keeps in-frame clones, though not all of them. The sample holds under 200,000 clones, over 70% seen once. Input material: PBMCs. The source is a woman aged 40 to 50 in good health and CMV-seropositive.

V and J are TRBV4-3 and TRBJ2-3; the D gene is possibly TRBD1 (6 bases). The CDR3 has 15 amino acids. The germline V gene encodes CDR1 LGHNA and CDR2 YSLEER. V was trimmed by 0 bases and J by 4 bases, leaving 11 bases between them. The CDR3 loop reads CASSQEAGVADTQYF. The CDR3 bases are TGCGCCAGCAGCCAAGAGGCAGGGGTTGCAGATACGCAGTATTTT.

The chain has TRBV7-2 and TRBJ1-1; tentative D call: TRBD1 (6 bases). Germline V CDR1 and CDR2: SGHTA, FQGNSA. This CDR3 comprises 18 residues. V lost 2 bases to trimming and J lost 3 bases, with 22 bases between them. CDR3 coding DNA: TGTGCCAGCAGCTTATTGGGGGCGCGGCAGGGAGTACACACTGAAGCTTTCTTT. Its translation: CASSLLGARQGVHTEAFF.

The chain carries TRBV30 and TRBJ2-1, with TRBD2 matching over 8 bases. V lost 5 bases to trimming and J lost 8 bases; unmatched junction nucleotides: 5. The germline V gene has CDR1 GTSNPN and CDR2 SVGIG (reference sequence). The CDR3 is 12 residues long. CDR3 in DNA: TGTGCCTGGCTCACGGGGGGGGATGAGCAGTTCTTC. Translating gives CAWLTGGDEQFF.

In DNA form, the CDR3 reads TGTGCCAGTAGTATCGCGGGGAATGAGCAGTTCTTC. Translation: CASSIAGNEQFF. This chain links TRBV19 with TRBJ2-1, with a weak D call TRBD2 (6 bases). The CDR3 consists of 12 residues. Germline V gene sequence: CDR1 LNHDA, CDR2 SQIVND (reference sequence). Trimming removed 3 bases at V and 7 bases at J, with 7 bases between.

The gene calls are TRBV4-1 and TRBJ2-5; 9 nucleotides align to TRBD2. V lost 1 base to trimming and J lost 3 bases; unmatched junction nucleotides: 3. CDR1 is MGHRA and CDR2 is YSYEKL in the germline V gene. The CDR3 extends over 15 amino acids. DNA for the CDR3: TGCGCCAGCAGCCAAGGACTAGCGGTGGAAGAGACCCAGTACTTC. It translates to CASSQGLAVEETQYF.

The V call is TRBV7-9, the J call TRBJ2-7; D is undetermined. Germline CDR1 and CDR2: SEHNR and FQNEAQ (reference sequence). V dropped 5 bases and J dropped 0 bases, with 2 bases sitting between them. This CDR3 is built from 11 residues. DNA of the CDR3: TGTGCCAGCAGCCGCTCCTACGAGCAGTACTTC. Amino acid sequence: CASSRSYEQYF.

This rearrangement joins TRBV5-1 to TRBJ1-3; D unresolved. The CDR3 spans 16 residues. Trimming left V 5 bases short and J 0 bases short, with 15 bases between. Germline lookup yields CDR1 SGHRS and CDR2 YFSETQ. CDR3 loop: CASRSAPGFSGNTIYF. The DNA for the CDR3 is TGCGCCAGCAGGTCCGCCCCGGGGTTCTCTGGAAACACCATATATTTT.

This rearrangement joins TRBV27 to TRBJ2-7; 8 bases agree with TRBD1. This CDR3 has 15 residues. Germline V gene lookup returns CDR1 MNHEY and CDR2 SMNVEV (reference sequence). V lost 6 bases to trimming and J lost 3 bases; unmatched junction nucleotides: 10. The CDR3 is CASRKTGVYYYEQYF. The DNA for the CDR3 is TGTGCCAGCAGGAAGACAGGGGTCTACTACTACGAGCAGTACTTC.

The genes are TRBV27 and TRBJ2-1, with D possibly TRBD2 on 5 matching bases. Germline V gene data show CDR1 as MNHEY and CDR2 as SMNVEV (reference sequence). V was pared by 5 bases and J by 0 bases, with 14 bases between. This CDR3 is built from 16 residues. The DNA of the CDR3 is TGTGCCAGCAGTCCCAAGGCGGGCATCTCCTACAATGAGCAGTTCTTC. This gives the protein CASSPKAGISYNEQFF.

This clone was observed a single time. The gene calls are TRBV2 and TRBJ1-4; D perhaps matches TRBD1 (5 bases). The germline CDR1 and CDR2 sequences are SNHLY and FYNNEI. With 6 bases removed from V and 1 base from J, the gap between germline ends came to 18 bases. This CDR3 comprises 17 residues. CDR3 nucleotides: TGTGCCAGCAGCCCCGTGTTGGGGCTCATAACTAATGAAAAACTGTTTTTT. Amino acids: CASSPVLGLITNEKLFF.

The CDR3 bases are TGTGCCAGCAGCTTGGCCGCAACAGGGGACTCACCCCTCCACTTT. Amino acid sequence: CASSLAATGDSPLHF. The V call is TRBV5-6, the J call TRBJ1-6, with TRBD1 matching over 7 bases. Trimming at V came to 0 bases and at J to 10 bases, leaving 7 bases not matched to a gene. CDR1 and CDR2 (germline): SGHDT, YYEEEE. The CDR3 is 15 residues long.

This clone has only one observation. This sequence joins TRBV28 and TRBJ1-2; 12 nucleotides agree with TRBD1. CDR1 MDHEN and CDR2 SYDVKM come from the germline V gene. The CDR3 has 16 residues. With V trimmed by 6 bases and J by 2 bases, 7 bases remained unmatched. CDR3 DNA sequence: TGTGCCAGCAGATCCGGGACAGGGGGCGCCAACTATGGCTACACCTTC. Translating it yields CASRSGTGGANYGYTF.

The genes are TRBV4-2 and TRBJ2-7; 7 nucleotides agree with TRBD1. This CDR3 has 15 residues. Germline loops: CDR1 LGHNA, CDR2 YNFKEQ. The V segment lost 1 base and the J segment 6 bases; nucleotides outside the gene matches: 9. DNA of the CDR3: TGTGCCAGCAGCCAAGGGGGGACAGCACCTCTCGAGCAGTACTTC. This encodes CASSQGGTAPLEQYF.

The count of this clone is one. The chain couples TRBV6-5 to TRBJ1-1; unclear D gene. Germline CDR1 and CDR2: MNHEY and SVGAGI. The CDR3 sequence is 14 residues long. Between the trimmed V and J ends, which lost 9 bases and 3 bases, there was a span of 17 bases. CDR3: CASRRESRYTEAFF. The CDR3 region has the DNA TGTGCCAGTCGTCGTGAAAGCAGGTACACTGAAGCTTTCTTT.

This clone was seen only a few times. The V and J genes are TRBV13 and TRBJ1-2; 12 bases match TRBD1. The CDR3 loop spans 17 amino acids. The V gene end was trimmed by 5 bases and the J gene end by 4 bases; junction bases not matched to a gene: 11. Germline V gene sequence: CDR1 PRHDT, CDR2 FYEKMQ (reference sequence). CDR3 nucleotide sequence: TGTGCCAGCAGCCCCGGGGACAGGGGGCTCAGTAGCTATGGCTACACCTTC. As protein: CASSPGDRGLSSYGYTF. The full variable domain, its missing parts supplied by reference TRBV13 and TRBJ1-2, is AAGVIQSPRHLIKEKRETATLKCYPIPRHDTVYWYQQGPGQDPQFLISFYEKMQSDKGSIPDRFSAQQFSDYHSELNMSSLELGDSALYFCASSPGDRGLSSYGYTFGSGTRLTVV.

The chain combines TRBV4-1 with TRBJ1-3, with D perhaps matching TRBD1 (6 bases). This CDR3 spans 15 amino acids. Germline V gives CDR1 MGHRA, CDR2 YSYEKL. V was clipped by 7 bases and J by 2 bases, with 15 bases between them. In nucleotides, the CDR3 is TGCGCCAGCAACCCCAACACAGGGACTGGAAACACCATATATTTT. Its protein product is CASNPNTGTGNTIYF.

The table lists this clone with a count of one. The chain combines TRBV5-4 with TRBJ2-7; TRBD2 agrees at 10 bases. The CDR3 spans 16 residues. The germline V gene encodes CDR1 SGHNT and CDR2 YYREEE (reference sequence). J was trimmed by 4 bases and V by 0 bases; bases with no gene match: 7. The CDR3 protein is CASSLGLAGDKYEQYF. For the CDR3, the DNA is TGTGCCAGCAGCTTGGGTCTAGCGGGGGATAAGTACGAGCAGTACTTC. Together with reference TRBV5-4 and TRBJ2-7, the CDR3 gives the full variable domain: ETGVTQSPTHLIKTRGQQVTLRCSSQSGHNTVSWYQQALGQGPQFIFQYYREEENGRGNFPPRFSGLQFPNYSSELNVNALELDDSALYLCASSLGLAGDKYEQYFGPGTRLTVT.

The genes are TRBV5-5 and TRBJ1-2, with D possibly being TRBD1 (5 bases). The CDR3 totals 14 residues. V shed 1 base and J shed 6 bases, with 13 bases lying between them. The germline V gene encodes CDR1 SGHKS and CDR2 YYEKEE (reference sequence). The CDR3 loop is CASSLLWQGDGYTF. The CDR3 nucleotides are TGTGCCAGCAGCTTGCTTTGGCAGGGTGATGGCTACACCTTC.

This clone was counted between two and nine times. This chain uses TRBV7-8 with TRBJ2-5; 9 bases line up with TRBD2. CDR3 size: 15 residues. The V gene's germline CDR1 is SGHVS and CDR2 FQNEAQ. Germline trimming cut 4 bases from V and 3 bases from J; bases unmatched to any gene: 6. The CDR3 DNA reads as TGTGCCAGCAGCTCACCCCCTAGCGGGGAAGAGACCCAGTACTTC. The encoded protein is CASSSPPSGEETQYF. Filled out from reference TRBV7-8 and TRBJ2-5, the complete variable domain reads GAGVSQSPRYKVAKRGQDVALRCDPISGHVSLFWYQQALGQGPEFLTYFQNEAQLDKSGLPSDRFFAERPEGSVSTLKIQRTQQEDSAVYLCASSSPPSGEETQYFGPGTRLLVL.

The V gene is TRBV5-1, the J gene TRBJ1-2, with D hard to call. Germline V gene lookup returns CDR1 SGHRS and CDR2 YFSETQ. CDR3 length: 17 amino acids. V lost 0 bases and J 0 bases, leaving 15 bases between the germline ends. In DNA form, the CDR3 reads TGCGCCAGCAGCTTGGATTCGCGGAGGGAGGCTAACTATGGCTACACCTTC. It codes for CASSLDSRREANYGYTF.

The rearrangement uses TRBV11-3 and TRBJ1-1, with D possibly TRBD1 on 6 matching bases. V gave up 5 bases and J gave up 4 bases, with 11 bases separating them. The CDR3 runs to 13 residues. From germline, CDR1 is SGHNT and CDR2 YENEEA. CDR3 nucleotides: TGTGCCAGCAGCAGCAGGGGCTTCACTGAAGCTTTCTTT. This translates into CASSSRGFTEAFF. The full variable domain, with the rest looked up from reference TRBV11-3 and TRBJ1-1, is EAGVVQSPRYKIIEKKQPVAFWCNPISGHNTLYWYLQNLGQGPELLIRYENEEAVDDSQLPKDRFSAERLKGVDSTLKIQPAELGDSAVYLCASSSRGFTEAFFGQGTRLTVV.

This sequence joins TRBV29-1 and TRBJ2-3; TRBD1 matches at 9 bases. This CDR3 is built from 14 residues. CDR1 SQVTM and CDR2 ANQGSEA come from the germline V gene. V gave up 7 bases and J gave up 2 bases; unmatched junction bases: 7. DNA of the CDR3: TGCAGCGGCAGGACAGGGGTTAACACAGATACGCAGTATTTT. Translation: CSGRTGVNTDTQYF.

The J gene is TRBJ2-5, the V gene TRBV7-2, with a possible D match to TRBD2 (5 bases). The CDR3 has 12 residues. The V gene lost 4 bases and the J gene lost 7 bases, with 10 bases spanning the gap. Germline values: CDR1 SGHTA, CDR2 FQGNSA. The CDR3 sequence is CASSSDFGTQYF. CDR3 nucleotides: TGTGCCAGCAGCTCGGACTTTGGGACCCAGTACTTC. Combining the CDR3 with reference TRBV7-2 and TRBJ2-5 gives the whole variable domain GAGVSQSPSNKVTEKGKDVELRCDPISGHTALYWYRQSLGQGLEFLIYFQGNSAPDKSGLPSDRFSAERTGGSVSTLTIQRTQQEDSAVYLCASSSDFGTQYFGPGTRLLVL.

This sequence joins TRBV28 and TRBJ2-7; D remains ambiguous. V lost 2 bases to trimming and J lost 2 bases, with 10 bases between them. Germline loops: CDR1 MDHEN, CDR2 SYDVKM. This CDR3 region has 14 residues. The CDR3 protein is CASSLPQMAYEQYF. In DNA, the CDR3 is TGTGCCAGCAGTTTACCCCAGATGGCCTACGAGCAGTACTTC. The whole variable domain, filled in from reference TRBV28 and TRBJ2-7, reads DVKVTQSSRYLVKRTGEKVFLECVQDMDHENMFWYRQDPGLGLRLIYFSYDVKMKEKGDIPEGYSVSREKKERFSLILESASTNQTSMYLCASSLPQMAYEQYFGPGTRLTVT.

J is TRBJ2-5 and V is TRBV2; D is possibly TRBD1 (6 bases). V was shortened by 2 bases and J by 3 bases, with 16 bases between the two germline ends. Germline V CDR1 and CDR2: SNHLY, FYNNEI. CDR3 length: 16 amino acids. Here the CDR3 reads CASSELGWTEKETQYF. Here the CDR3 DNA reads TGTGCCAGCAGTGAACTGGGCTGGACAGAAAAAGAGACCCAGTACTTC.

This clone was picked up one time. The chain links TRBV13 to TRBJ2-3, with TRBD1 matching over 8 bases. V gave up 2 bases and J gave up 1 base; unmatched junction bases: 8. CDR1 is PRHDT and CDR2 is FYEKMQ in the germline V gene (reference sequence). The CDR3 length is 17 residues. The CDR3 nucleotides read TGTGCCAGCAGCTTAAGTGTGTCGACAGGGGGCACAGATACGCAGTATTTT. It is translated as CASSLSVSTGGTDTQYF.

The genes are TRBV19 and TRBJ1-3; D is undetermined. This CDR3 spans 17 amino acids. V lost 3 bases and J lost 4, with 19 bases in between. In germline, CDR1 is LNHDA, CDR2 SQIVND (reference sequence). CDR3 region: CASSIVTQRSRGNTIYF. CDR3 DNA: TGTGCCAGTAGTATCGTGACCCAACGGAGCCGCGGAAACACCATATATTTT.

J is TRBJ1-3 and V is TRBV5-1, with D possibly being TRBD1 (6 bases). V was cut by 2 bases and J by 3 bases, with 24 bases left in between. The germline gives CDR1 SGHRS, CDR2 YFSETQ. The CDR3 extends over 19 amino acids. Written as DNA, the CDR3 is TGCGCCAGCAGCTTAACGGAACAGGGTGAGGTCGTCTATGGAAACACCATATATTTT. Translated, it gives CASSLTEQGEVVYGNTIYF.

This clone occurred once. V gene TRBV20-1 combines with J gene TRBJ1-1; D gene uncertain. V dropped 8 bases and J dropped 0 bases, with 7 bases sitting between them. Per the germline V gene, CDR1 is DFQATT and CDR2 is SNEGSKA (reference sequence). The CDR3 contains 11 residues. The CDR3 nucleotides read TGCAGTAGCCCGATGAACACTGAAGCTTTCTTT. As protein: CSSPMNTEAFF.

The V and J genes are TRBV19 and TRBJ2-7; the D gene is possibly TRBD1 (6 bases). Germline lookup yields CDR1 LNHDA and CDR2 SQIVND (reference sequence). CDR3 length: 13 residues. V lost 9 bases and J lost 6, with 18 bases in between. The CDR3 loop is CASGTQGFREQYF. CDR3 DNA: TGTGCCAGCGGCACACAGGGATTTCGCGAGCAGTACTTC.

The CDR3 is CASTASGGYNEQFF. CDR3 coding DNA: TGTGCCAGCACCGCTAGCGGGGGCTACAATGAGCAGTTCTTC. The chain couples TRBV28 to TRBJ2-1; 10 nucleotides align to TRBD2. This CDR3 spans 14 amino acids. J was trimmed by 3 bases and V by 7 bases; bases with no gene match: 3. CDR1 MDHEN and CDR2 SYDVKM come from the germline V gene. Supplemented by reference TRBV28 and TRBJ2-1, the full variable domain reads DVKVTQSSRYLVKRTGEKVFLECVQDMDHENMFWYRQDPGLGLRLIYFSYDVKMKEKGDIPEGYSVSREKKERFSLILESASTNQTSMYLCASTASGGYNEQFFGPGTRLTVL.

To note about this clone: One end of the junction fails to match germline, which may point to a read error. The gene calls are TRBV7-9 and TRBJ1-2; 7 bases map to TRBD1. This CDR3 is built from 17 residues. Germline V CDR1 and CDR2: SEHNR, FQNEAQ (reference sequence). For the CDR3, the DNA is TGTTCCAGCAGCACCGACAGGGTGTCTCTTTCTCGGCGTGGCTACACCTTC. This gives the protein CSSSTDRVSLSRRGYTF.